This paragraph reports one T cell receptor beta chain. This table comes from immunoSEQ multiplex PCR, and its TCRdb copy is limited to in-frame clones, with some not included. Seen here are around 60,000 clones, over 75% observed once, and the top ten hold approximately 15%. Trimming stripped 0 bases from V and 4 bases from J, with 9 bases between. The germline gives CDR1 GTSNPN, CDR2 SVGIG (reference sequence). The CDR3 runs to 14 residues. The data belong to a study of identifying expanded T cells in peripheral blood. This TCR was sampled from a person between 18 and 75 years old in good health. The material sequenced was blood. V gene TRBV30 combines with J gene TRBJ1-4; unclear D gene. The CDR3 region has the DNA TGTGCCTGGAGTGTGACGCGGGTTAATGAAAAACTGTTTTTT. It encodes CAWSVTRVNEKLFF. Filled out from reference TRBV30 and TRBJ1-4, the complete variable domain reads SQTIHQWPATLVQPVGSPLSLECTVEGTSNPNLYWYRQAAGRGLQLLFYSVGIGQISSEVPQNLSASRPQDRQFILSSKKLLLSDSGFYLCAWSVTRVNEKLFFGSGTQLSVL.